These T cell receptor beta chains were read from a single sample in a study of cytomegalovirus exposure and HLA in healthy donors. The repertoire was sequenced with immunoSEQ multiplex PCR; TCRdb's copy has only in-frame clones and lacks some. The table records a few hundred thousand clones, about 85% of them present only once. Source material: PBMCs. These receptors were obtained from a woman between 45 and 60 years old in good health and CMV-seropositive. Both conserved end residues are part of each CDR3. Fields, in order: D gene, clone size, V gene, J gene, CDR3 DNA, CDR3 protein. The D gene is left open where the match is weak. The size entry is marked missing in some rows and otherwise reads once, few, many or a size class.

>NA|few|TRBV4-1|TRBJ1-1
TGCGCCAGCAGCCAAGACTATCGGGTGACGAGGACTGAAGCTTTCTTT
CASSQDYRVTRTEAFF
>TRBD1|NA|TRBV5-1|TRBJ1-2
TGCGCCAGCAGCGGAGGGACAGGGGGAAATGGCTACACCTTC
CASSGGTGGNGYTF
>TRBD2|NA|TRBV5-1|TRBJ2-3
TGCGCCAGCAGCTTGGAAACTAGCGAGGCAGATACGCAGTATTTT
CASSLETSEADTQYF
>NA|NA|TRBV20-1|TRBJ1-1
TGCAGTGCTCCAGGGAACACTGAAGCTTTCTTT
CSAPGNTEAFF
>NA|NA|TRBV5-1|TRBJ1-2
TGCGCCAGCAGCTTGGATGGGACAACATACGACGGCTACACCTTC
CASSLDGTTYDGYTF
>TRBD1|NA|TRBV28|TRBJ1-2
TGTGCCAGCAGCCAGTGGTCGTTGGCGGGACAGGGGGTTGGCTACACCTTC
CASSQWSLAGQGVGYTF
>TRBD1|NA|TRBV6-6|TRBJ1-4
TGTGCCAGCAGTTCCCCCCGGACAGGGCTTCATGAAAAACTGTTTTTT
CASSSPRTGLHEKLFF
>NA|NA|TRBV11-2|TRBJ2-7
TGTGCCAGCAGCTTTGTCTTGGGGGCCGGCGAGCAGTACTTC
CASSFVLGAGEQYF
>TRBD1|few|TRBV5-5|TRBJ1-6
TGTGCCAGCAGCGGATTCGGGGGGACAGGGAATTCACCCCTCCACTTT
CASSGFGGTGNSPLHF
>NA|few|TRBV6-5|TRBJ1-1
TGTGCCAGCAGTTACACCCCGACTCTTGCGAGCGCTTTCTTT
CASSYTPTLASAFF
>NA|NA|TRBV19|TRBJ1-1
TGTGCCAGTAGTTACGCCGCGGTGACTGAAGCTTTCTTT
CASSYAAVTEAFF
>NA|NA|TRBV2|TRBJ1-5
TGTGCCAGCACGGAGAATAGCAATCAGCCCCAGCATTTT
CASTENSNQPQHF
>NA|NA|TRBV29-1|TRBJ2-1
TGCAGCGTTGTACCCAGTGGCAATGAGCAGTTCTTC
CSVVPSGNEQFF
>NA|NA|TRBV10-3|TRBJ1-6
TGTGCCATCAGGGGTATACGGGACACCGCTTCACCCCTCCACTTT
CAIRGIRDTASPLHF
>TRBD1|NA|TRBV5-1|TRBJ2-5
TGCGCCAGCAGCTCAACAGGGGGCCAAGAGACCCAGTACTTC
CASSSTGGQETQYF
>NA|NA|TRBV7-2|TRBJ1-3
TGTGCCAGCAGCCGACAAATGGTTGGAAACACCATATATTTT
CASSRQMVGNTIYF
>TRBD1|NA|TRBV6-1|TRBJ2-5
TGTGCCAGCACCAGACAGGGGCAAGAGACCCAGTACTTC
CASTRQGQETQYF
>NA|NA|TRBV21-1|TRBJ1-5
TGTGCCAGCAGCAAAGCCCCGGACAGGGAGTCGCGAAGCAATCAGCCCCAGCATTTT
CASSKAPDRESRSNQPQHF
>NA|NA|TRBV5-1|TRBJ1-1
TGCGCCAGCAGCTTGGGTCCCACAAACACTGAAGCTTTCTTT
CASSLGPTNTEAFF
>NA|NA|TRBV28|TRBJ2-7
TGTGCCAGCAGTCCCCAGTACGAGCAGTACTTC
CASSPQYEQYF
>TRBD1|NA|TRBV5-1|TRBJ2-6
TGCGCCAGCAGCTTAAACCCTGGGACAGCTCACTCTGGGGCCAACGTCCTGACTTTC
CASSLNPGTAHSGANVLTF
>NA|NA|TRBV5-1|TRBJ2-1
TGCGCCAGCAGCTTAAGCCTGAGCTCCTACAATGAGCAGTTCTTC
CASSLSLSSYNEQFF
>TRBD2|NA|TRBV15|TRBJ2-5
TGTGCCACCAGCGTGCGACTCGGGGGGGAGACCCAGTACTTC
CATSVRLGGETQYF
>TRBD1|few|TRBV18|TRBJ2-2
TGTGCCAGCCGGACAGGGCCATACACCGGGGAGCTGTTTTTT
CASRTGPYTGELFF
>TRBD1|once|TRBV18|TRBJ2-5
TGTGCCAGCTCACCCGGGACAGGGCAAGAGACCCAGTACTTC
CASSPGTGQETQYF